What follows are 25 T cell receptor beta chains derived from one specimen sequenced in a study of blood T cell repertoires in COVID-19 (dated by TCRdb to the early 2020s). The protocol used for the library was the immunoSEQ multiplex PCR assay. Held by TCRdb, this immuneACCESS table contains in-frame sequences only and omits some clones. Under half of the omission traces to an unresolved V gene where checked; the cause of the rest is unknown. For this sample the table gives around 98,000 clones, of which about 81% were detected only once. 17% of the sample rests with the top ten. Sequencing used peripheral blood. The receptors derive from an older woman with acute or convalescent COVID-19.

The chain has TRBV7-3 and TRBJ1-2; TRBD1 aligns across 8 bases. Germline values: CDR1 SGHTA, CDR2 FQGTGA. The CDR3 is 14 residues long. Germline trimming cut 5 bases from V and 8 bases from J; bases unmatched to any gene: 10. The CDR3 sequence is CASSPTGGIRGYTF. The CDR3 DNA reads as TGTGCCAGCAGCCCTACAGGGGGGATAAGAGGCTACACCTTC.

The chain links TRBV3-1 (or the pseudogene TRBV3-2) to TRBJ2-1; TRBD2 matches at 16 bases. The junction had 5 bases not matched to a gene; V was cut back by 3 bases and J by 12 bases. The V gene's germline CDR1 is LGHDT and CDR2 YNNKEL (reference sequence). The CDR3 spans 15 residues. CDR3 protein: CASSQGTSGGGRQFF. CDR3 DNA sequence: TGTGCCAGCAGCCAGGGGACTAGCGGGGGGGGCCGGCAGTTCTTC.

V gene TRBV4-2 combines with J gene TRBJ2-7, with D possibly being TRBD2 (7 bases). The CDR3 totals 15 residues. In germline, CDR1 is LGHNA, CDR2 YNFKEQ. The V and J ends lost 4 bases and 2 bases respectively, with 15 bases between them. CDR3 residues: CASSLARGGAYEQYF. The CDR3 coding sequence is TGTGCCAGCAGCCTTGCAAGGGGGGGGGCCTACGAGCAGTACTTC.

The CDR3 protein is CASSLLGASSYEQYF. The CDR3 bases are TGTGCCAGCAGTTTGTTAGGGGCCAGCTCCTACGAGCAGTACTTC. The genes are TRBV27 and TRBJ2-7; a possible D gene is TRBD1 (5 bases). Germline assignment: CDR1 MNHEY and CDR2 SMNVEV (reference sequence). The germline V and J ends were trimmed by 3 bases and 0 bases, with 12 bases remaining between them. The CDR3 has 15 residues.

V is TRBV2 and J is TRBJ1-6, with TRBD1 matching 9 bases. The CDR3 is made up of 15 amino acids. In germline, CDR1 is SNHLY, CDR2 FYNNEI. Trimming removed 3 bases from V and 10 bases from J; junction bases left unmatched: 7. The CDR3 loop is CASSDFGGQGSPLHF. In nucleotides, the CDR3 is TGTGCCAGCAGTGATTTTGGAGGACAGGGGTCACCCCTCCACTTT.

The rearrangement uses TRBV12-3 or TRBV12-4 and TRBJ2-7; D not certain. The ends were cut back, 4 bases at V and 2 bases at J, with 6 bases in the middle. The CDR3 length is 12 residues. The CDR3 DNA reads TGTGCCAGCAGTTCGCTAGCCTACGAGCAGTACTTC. Protein product: CASSSLAYEQYF.

The chain carries TRBV7-9 and TRBJ1-4; no definite D call. V was trimmed by 4 bases and J by 1 base, leaving 13 bases between them. The CDR3 has 16 amino acids. Germline CDR1 and CDR2: SEHNR and FQNEAQ (reference sequence). The CDR3 bases are TGTGCCAGCAGCTGGGGAGACCGGAGAACTAATGAAAAACTGTTTTTT. It codes for CASSWGDRRTNEKLFF.

The chain employs TRBV6-6 and TRBJ1-1; 9 nucleotides match TRBD1. Germline V lookup: CDR1 MNHNY, CDR2 SVGAGI (reference sequence). V shed 3 bases, J shed 7 bases, and the junction held 6 bases outside the gene matches. There are 14 residues in the CDR3. In DNA, the CDR3 is TGTGCCAGCAGTTATCAACAGGGGGCAGTTGAAGCTTTCTTT. Its protein product is CASSYQQGAVEAFF.

This clone has only one observation. This chain connects TRBV3-1 (or the pseudogene TRBV3-2) to TRBJ1-1; D ambiguous. Trimming stripped 5 bases from V and 1 base from J, with 11 bases between. The CDR3 is 14 residues long. Looked up from germline, CDR1 is LGHDT and CDR2 is YNNKEL (reference sequence). CDR3 nucleotides: TGTGCCAGCAGCATCGGTCTTGAGAACACTGAAGCTTTCTTT. It codes for CASSIGLENTEAFF.

The chain is built from TRBV7-7 and TRBJ2-7; 7 bases agree with TRBD1. CDR1 is SSHAT, CDR2 FNYEAQ, per germline (reference sequence). The CDR3 sequence is 17 residues long. V shed 9 bases, J shed 4 bases, and the junction held 21 bases outside the gene matches. The CDR3 spells CARQYQTLRDSPYEQYF. The CDR3 DNA follows: TGTGCCAGGCAATACCAGACCTTGAGGGACAGCCCATACGAGCAGTACTTC.

The V call is TRBV10-2, the J call TRBJ2-1; 9 bases are shared with TRBD2. Germline-derived CDR1 and CDR2 are WSHSY and SAAADI. CDR3 length equals 15 residues. J was trimmed by 8 bases and V by 2 bases; bases with no gene match: 7. The CDR3: CASSETAGGRDEQFF. In nucleotides, the CDR3 is TGCGCCAGCAGTGAGACGGCGGGGGGGCGGGATGAGCAGTTCTTC.

This chain connects TRBV16 to TRBJ2-7, with D possibly TRBD1 on 5 matching bases. CDR3 length: 14 residues. The ends were cut back, 0 bases at V and 6 bases at J, with 12 bases in the middle. Germline lookup yields CDR1 KGHSY and CDR2 FQNENV. The CDR3 is CASSQSSGLGEQYF. The DNA for the CDR3 is TGTGCCAGCAGCCAATCATCAGGGTTGGGCGAGCAGTACTTC.

The rearrangement joins TRBV2 to TRBJ1-2, with TRBD1 matching over 8 bases. The CDR3 has 14 amino acids. Per the germline V gene, CDR1 is SNHLY and CDR2 is FYNNEI. The V and J ends lost 6 bases and 4 bases, in that order; junction bases with no gene match: 7. The CDR3 protein is CASRPRQGTYGYTF. The CDR3 DNA reads as TGTGCCAGCAGGCCTCGACAGGGGACCTATGGCTACACCTTC.

This sequence joins TRBV10-2 and TRBJ1-2; 11 bases are a match to TRBD1. Germline V gives CDR1 WSHSY, CDR2 SAAADI. V lost 2 bases and J lost 8; bases outside the gene matches: 10. The CDR3 spans 16 residues. The CDR3 DNA reads as TGCGCCAGCAGTGAGCCGGGACAGGGGGATGCTAGGGGCTACACCTTC. Residues: CASSEPGQGDARGYTF.

DNA of the CDR3: TGTGCCAGCAGCGAGGCGGACAGGGGATACGAGCAGTACTTC. It yields the protein CASSEADRGYEQYF. The V and J genes are TRBV9 and TRBJ2-7; TRBD1 matches 9 bases. The CDR3 is 14 residues long. Germline CDR1 SGDLS, CDR2 YYNGEE. With V trimmed by 3 bases and J by 4 bases, 5 bases remained unmatched.

V gene TRBV7-8 combines with J gene TRBJ2-3, with 12 nucleotides matching TRBD2. The CDR3 runs to 17 residues. V dropped 0 bases and J dropped 1; count of bases not matched to a gene: 2. Germline V lookup: CDR1 SGHVS, CDR2 FQNEAQ. The CDR3 protein is CASSLAWTSGGTDTQYF. For the CDR3, the DNA is TGTGCCAGCAGCTTAGCCTGGACTAGCGGGGGCACAGATACGCAGTATTTT.

The chain couples TRBV27 to TRBJ2-7; a weak D match, TRBD2 (7 bases). Germline V gives CDR1 MNHEY, CDR2 SMNVEV (reference sequence). V lost 6 bases and J lost 2, with 14 bases in between. This CDR3 region has 14 residues. The CDR3 sequence: CASRKGGRPYEQYF. The DNA of the CDR3 is TGTGCCAGCAGAAAGGGGGGGAGACCCTACGAGCAGTACTTC.

The chain couples TRBV5-8 to TRBJ1-1; no definite D call. The V end lost 6 bases, the J end lost 2 bases, and 14 bases lay between the germline ends. The CDR3 extends over 14 amino acids. The germline CDR1 and CDR2 sequences are SGHTS and YDEGEE. As DNA, the CDR3 is TGTGCCAGCACCCTACCAGGCCTCAACACTGAAGCTTTCTTT. This encodes CASTLPGLNTEAFF.

This chain connects TRBV5-6 to TRBJ1-2, with D uncertain. From germline, CDR1 is SGHDT and CDR2 YYEEEE. The germline V and J ends were trimmed by 4 bases and 3 bases, with 16 bases remaining between them. The CDR3 length is 15 residues. The CDR3: CASSRETGRDYGYTF. In nucleotides, the CDR3 is TGTGCCAGCAGCCGCGAGACCGGGAGAGACTATGGCTACACCTTC. The entire variable domain, with the rest obtained from reference TRBV5-6 and TRBJ1-2, is as follows: DAGVTQSPTHLIKTRGQQVTLRCSPKSGHDTVSWYQQALGQGPQFIFQYYEEEERQRGNFPDRFSGHQFPNYSSELNVNALLLGDSALYLCASSRETGRDYGYTFGSGTRLTVV.

This clone was counted a few times. V usage is TRBV28 and J usage is TRBJ1-2, with TRBD1 identical over 12 bases. The ends lost 4 bases at V and 5 bases at J; junction bases unmatched: 5. The CDR3 runs to 15 residues. The germline V gene has CDR1 MDHEN and CDR2 SYDVKM. DNA of the CDR3: TGTGCCAGCAGTTCTCCGGGACAGGGGGCTTATGGCTACACCTTC. Translating it yields CASSSPGQGAYGYTF.

The chain has TRBV18 and TRBJ1-6; 8 bases fit TRBD1. The CDR3 is made up of 13 amino acids. V lost 6 bases to trimming and J lost 9 bases; unmatched junction nucleotides: 4. Germline V gives CDR1 KGHSH, CDR2 LQKENI. This CDR3 reads CASSPGGGSPLHF. The CDR3 DNA sequence: TGTGCCAGCTCCCCAGGGGGCGGTTCACCCCTCCACTTT.

V and J are TRBV27 and TRBJ2-1; TRBD2 aligns across 11 bases. V shed 5 bases, J shed 4 bases, and the junction held 4 bases outside the gene matches. Germline V lookup: CDR1 MNHEY, CDR2 SMNVEV (reference sequence). The CDR3 runs to 15 residues. In DNA form, the CDR3 reads TGTGCCAGCAGTCGACTAGCGGGACTTTACAATGAGCAGTTCTTC. It yields the protein CASSRLAGLYNEQFF.

The genes are TRBV18 and TRBJ1-5, with a tentative D call TRBD1 (5 bases). Trimming took off 4 bases at V and 5 bases at J, with 12 bases between the two ends. The CDR3 contains 14 residues. Per the germline V gene, CDR1 is KGHSH and CDR2 is LQKENI. In DNA form, the CDR3 reads TGTGCCAGCTCACAGGACGGGGGGGATCAGCCCCAGCATTTT. The encoded protein is CASSQDGGDQPQHF.

The chain has TRBV5-6 and TRBJ1-6; D possibly corresponds to TRBD1 (5 bases). Germline V gene lookup returns CDR1 SGHDT and CDR2 YYEEEE. The CDR3 has 16 amino acids. Trimming took 4 bases from V and 1 from J, leaving 12 bases between them. CDR3 sequence reads: CASSPLGGSYNSPLHF. CDR3 coding DNA: TGTGCCAGCAGCCCTCTGGGGGGATCCTATAATTCACCCCTCCACTTT.

J is TRBJ1-2 and V is TRBV7-2; possibly TRBD1 for D (5 bases). Looked up from germline, CDR1 is SGHTA and CDR2 is FQGNSA. Trimming took 1 base from V and 7 from J, leaving 16 bases between them. This CDR3 has 15 amino acids. In DNA form, the CDR3 reads TGTGCCAGCAGCTTAGGCGTAGGCAGGGACTCTGGCTACACCTTC. Its protein product is CASSLGVGRDSGYTF.